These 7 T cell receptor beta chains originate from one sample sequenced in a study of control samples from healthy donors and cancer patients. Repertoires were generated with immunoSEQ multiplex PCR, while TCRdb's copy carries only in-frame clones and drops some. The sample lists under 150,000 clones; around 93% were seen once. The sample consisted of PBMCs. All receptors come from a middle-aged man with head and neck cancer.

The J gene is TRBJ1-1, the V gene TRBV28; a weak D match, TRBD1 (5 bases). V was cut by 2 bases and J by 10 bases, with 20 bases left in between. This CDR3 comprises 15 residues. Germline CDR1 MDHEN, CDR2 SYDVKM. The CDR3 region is CASSLRLVTVKGAFF. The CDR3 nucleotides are TGTGCCAGCAGTTTAAGACTCGTGACAGTAAAAGGAGCTTTCTTT. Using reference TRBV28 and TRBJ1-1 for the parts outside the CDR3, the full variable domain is DVKVTQSSRYLVKRTGEKVFLECVQDMDHENMFWYRQDPGLGLRLIYFSYDVKMKEKGDIPEGYSVSREKKERFSLILESASTNQTSMYLCASSLRLVTVKGAFFGQGTRLTVV.

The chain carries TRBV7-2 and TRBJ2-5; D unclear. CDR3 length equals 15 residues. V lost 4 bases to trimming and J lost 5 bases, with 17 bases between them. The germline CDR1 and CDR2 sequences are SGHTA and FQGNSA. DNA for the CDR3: TGTGCCAGCAGCTCCCATAATGTCAGGCGGGAGACCCAGTACTTC. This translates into CASSSHNVRRETQYF. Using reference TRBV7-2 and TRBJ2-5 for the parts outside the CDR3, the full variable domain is GAGVSQSPSNKVTEKGKDVELRCDPISGHTALYWYRQSLGQGLEFLIYFQGNSAPDKSGLPSDRFSAERTGGSVSTLTIQRTQQEDSAVYLCASSSHNVRRETQYFGPGTRLLVL.

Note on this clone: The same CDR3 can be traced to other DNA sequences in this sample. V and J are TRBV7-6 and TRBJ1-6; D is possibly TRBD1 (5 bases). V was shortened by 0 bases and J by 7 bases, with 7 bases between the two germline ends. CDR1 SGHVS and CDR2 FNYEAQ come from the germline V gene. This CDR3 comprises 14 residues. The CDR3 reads CASSLAGGNSPLHF. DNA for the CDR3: TGTGCCAGCAGCTTAGCGGGGGGGAATTCACCCCTCCACTTT.

The CDR3 spells CASSLNSDTQYF. CDR3 DNA: TGTGCCAGCAGTCTTAACTCAGATACGCAGTATTTT. The V and J genes are TRBV13 and TRBJ2-3; unclear D gene. This CDR3 has 12 amino acids. CDR1 is PRHDT and CDR2 is FYEKMQ in the germline V gene (reference sequence). Trimming shortened V by 6 bases and J by 4 bases, and 8 bases separated the two germline ends.

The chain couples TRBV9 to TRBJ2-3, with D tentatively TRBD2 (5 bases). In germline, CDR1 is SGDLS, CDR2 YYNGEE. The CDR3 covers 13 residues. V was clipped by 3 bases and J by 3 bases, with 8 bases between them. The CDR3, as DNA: TGTGCCAGCAGCGGGACTGTTACAGATACGCAGTATTTT. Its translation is CASSGTVTDTQYF.

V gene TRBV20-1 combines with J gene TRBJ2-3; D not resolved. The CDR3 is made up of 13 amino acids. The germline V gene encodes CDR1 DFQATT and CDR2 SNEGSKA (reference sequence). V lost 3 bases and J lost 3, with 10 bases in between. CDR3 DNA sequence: TGCAGTGCTAGTTGGGTCGGGACAGATACGCAGTATTTT. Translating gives CSASWVGTDTQYF.

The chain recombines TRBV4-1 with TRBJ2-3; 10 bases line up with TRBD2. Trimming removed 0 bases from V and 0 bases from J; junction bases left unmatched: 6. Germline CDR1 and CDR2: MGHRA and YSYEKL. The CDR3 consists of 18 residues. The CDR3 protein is CASSQEGYSGGSTDTQYF. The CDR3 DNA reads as TGCGCCAGCAGCCAAGAAGGCTATAGCGGGGGGAGCACAGATACGCAGTATTTT.